This TCR beta chain was identified in a study of T cells after posttransplantation cyclophosphamide. This CDR3 is 13 amino acids long. Germline V gene lookup returns CDR1 MNHEY and CDR2 SVGAGI. V shed 6 bases and J 5 bases; nucleotides not matched to a gene: 4. Treatment was busulfan-fludarabine conditioning, a marrow graft, and cyclophosphamide on days +3 and +4. Data came from immunoSEQ multiplex PCR; TCRdb stores just in-frame clones and leaves some out. The repertoire holds tens of thousands of clones, with 80% to 95% as singletons. The chain couples TRBV6-5 to TRBJ2-1, with 7 positions matching TRBD1. The material sequenced was PBMCs, taken about 62 days after allogeneic stem cell transplant with posttransplant cyclophosphamide. The clonotype comes from a male patient between 60 and 69 years old who received an allogeneic stem cell transplant from a related donor and was CMV-positive. Some T cells may be transferred from the graft donor. For the CDR3, the DNA is TGTGCCAGCAGGAGGGACAGTAACAATGAGCAGTTCTTC. Protein product: CASRRDSNNEQFF.